The source of this T cell receptor (beta chain) is a study of blood T cell repertoires in COVID-19. Study as a whole: From the United States, Italy and Spain came samples of acute and convalescent COVID-19. In each case, the material was cDNA or gDNA derived from T cells, B-cell-depleted T cells, or PBMCs.

TCRdb's copy holds only in-frame clones and misses some; the assay was immunoSEQ multiplex PCR. The sample lists roughly 260,000 clones, approximately 91% occurring once. The receptor's source is a person aged 18-35 years with COVID-19, enrolled during active disease. Source material: peripheral blood.

This CDR3 reads CASSLEALGGNLDEQYF. Here the CDR3 DNA reads TGTGCCAGCAGCTTAGAGGCCCTCGGAGGGAACCTCGACGAGCAGTACTTC. The rearrangement links TRBV11-3 to TRBJ2-7, with a possible D match to TRBD2 (6 bases). V lost 0 bases and J lost 5, with 20 bases in between. Germline CDR1 SGHNT, CDR2 YENEEA. This CDR3 has 17 residues.